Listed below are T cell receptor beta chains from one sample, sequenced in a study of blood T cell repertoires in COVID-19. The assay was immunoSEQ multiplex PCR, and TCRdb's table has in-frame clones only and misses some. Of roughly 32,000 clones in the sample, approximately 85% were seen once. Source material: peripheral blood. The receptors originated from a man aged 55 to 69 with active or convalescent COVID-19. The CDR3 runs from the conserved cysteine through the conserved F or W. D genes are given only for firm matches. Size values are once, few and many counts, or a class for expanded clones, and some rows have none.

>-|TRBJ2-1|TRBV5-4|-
CASSLGTSSTYNEQFF
TGTGCCAGCAGCTTGGGTACTAGCTCAACCTACAATGAGCAGTTCTTC
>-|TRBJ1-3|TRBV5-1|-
CASSLGANSGNTIYF
TGCGCCAGCAGCTTGGGAGCTAACTCTGGAAACACCATATATTTT
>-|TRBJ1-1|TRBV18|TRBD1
CASGRGQNTEAFF
TGTGCCAGCGGAAGGGGGCAGAACACTGAAGCTTTCTTT
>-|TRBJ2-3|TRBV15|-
CATSRDPADTQYF
TGTGCCACCAGCAGAGATCCGGCAGATACGCAGTATTTT
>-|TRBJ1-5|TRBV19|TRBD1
CASSLNGQGRNQPQHF
TGTGCCAGTAGTCTGAACGGACAGGGCCGGAATCAGCCCCAGCATTTT
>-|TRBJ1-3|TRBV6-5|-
CASSYGSSGNTIYF
TGTGCCAGCAGTTACGGGAGCTCTGGAAACACCATATATTTT
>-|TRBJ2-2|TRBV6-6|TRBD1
CASSLRIPGQGAANTGELFF
TGTGCCAGCAGTCTGCGTATACCGGGACAGGGGGCAGCGAACACCGGGGAGCTGTTTTTT
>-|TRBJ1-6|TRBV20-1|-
CSASSSNSPLHF
TGCAGTGCTAGTTCGAGTAATTCACCCCTCCACTTT
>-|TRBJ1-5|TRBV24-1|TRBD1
CATSDTSGGDNQPQHF
TGTGCCACCAGTGATACGTCAGGGGGCGATAATCAGCCCCAGCATTTT
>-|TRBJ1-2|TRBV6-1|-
CASSESGYGYTF
TGTGCCAGCAGTGAAAGCGGGTATGGCTACACCTTC
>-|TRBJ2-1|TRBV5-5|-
CASKPRGENEQFF
TGTGCCAGCAAACCCCGCGGGGAGAATGAGCAGTTCTTC
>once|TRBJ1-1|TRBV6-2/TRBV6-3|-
CASSLKQMNTEAFF
TGTGCCAGCAGCCTAAAACAGATGAACACTGAAGCTTTCTTT
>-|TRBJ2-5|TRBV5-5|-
CASSRGDGIQETQYF
TGTGCCAGCAGCCGCGGGGACGGAATACAAGAGACCCAGTACTTC
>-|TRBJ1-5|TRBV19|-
CATTPDSPWGNQPQHF
TGTGCCACCACCCCGGACAGCCCGTGGGGCAATCAGCCCCAGCATTTT
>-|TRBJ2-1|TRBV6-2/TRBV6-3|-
CASNPSANYNEQFF
TGTGCCAGCAACCCTAGCGCCAACTACAATGAGCAGTTCTTC
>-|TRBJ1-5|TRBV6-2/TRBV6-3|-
CASSLWRNQPQHF
TGTGCCAGCAGTTTGTGGCGCAATCAGCCCCAGCATTTT
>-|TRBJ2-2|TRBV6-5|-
CASVLGPNTGELFF
TGTGCCAGCGTCTTGGGGCCGAACACCGGGGAGCTGTTTTTT
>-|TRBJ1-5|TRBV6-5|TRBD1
CASSWDRVVQPQHF
TGTGCCAGCAGTTGGGACAGGGTGGTCCAGCCCCAGCATTTT
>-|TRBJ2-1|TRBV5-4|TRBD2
CASSLVGGGRYNEQFF
TGTGCCAGCAGCTTAGTTGGTGGCGGGAGATACAATGAGCAGTTCTTC
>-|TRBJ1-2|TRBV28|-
CASSLLDSYGYTF
TGTGCCAGCAGTTTGTTAGACAGCTATGGCTACACCTTC
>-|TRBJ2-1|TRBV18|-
CASSSATRRDEQFF
TGTGCCAGCTCATCTGCGACTAGGAGGGATGAGCAGTTCTTC
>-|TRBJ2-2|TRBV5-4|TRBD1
CASSSPGQGSIGELFF
TGTGCCAGCAGCTCGCCGGGACAGGGGTCAATCGGGGAGCTGTTTTTT
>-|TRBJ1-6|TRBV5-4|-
CASSLNLGVNSPLHF
TGTGCCAGCAGCTTGAATCTTGGAGTTAATTCACCCCTCCACTTT
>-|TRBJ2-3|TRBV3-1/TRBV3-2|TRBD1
CASSQIQGATDTQYF
TGTGCCAGCAGCCAAATCCAGGGGGCTACAGATACGCAGTATTTT
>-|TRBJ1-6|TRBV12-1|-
CASTGRETLSSYNSPLHF
TGTGCCAGCACGGGTCGGGAAACTTTGAGCTCCTATAATTCACCCCTCCACTTT
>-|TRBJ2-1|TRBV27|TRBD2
CASRLLGGPTNEQFF
TGTGCCAGCAGGTTATTGGGAGGGCCAACCAATGAGCAGTTCTTC
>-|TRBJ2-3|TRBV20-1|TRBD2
CSASVGGGATDTQYF
TGCAGTGCTAGTGTTGGCGGGGGGGCCACAGATACGCAGTATTTT
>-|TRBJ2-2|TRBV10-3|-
CAISESRSGELFF
TGTGCCATCAGTGAGTCGAGGTCCGGGGAGCTGTTTTTT
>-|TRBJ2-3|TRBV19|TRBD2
CASSNSGGLTDTQYF
TGTGCCAGTAGTAATAGCGGGGGGCTCACAGATACGCAGTATTTT
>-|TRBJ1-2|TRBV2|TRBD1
CASSTGANYGYTF
TGTGCCAGCAGTACAGGGGCCAACTATGGCTACACCTTC
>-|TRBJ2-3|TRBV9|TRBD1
CASSVATGVTLDTQYF
TGTGCCAGCAGCGTAGCTACAGGGGTGACACTCGATACGCAGTATTTT
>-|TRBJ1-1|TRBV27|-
CASSLSSWARNTEAFF
TGTGCCAGCAGTTTATCGTCGTGGGCGAGGAACACTGAAGCTTTCTTT
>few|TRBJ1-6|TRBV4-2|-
CASSQERQGGSPLHF
TGTGCCAGCAGCCAAGAGCGGCAGGGTGGTTCACCCCTCCACTTT
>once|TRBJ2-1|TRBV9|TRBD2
CASSVGGWGGPPNEQFF
TGTGCCAGCAGCGTAGGTGGGTGGGGGGGACCCCCGAATGAGCAGTTCTTC
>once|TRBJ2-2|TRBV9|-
CASSVFGQRQPGELFF
TGTGCCAGCAGCGTATTCGGACAGCGCCAACCCGGGGAGCTGTTTTTT
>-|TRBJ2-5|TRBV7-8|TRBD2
CASSSSGGLGEETQYF
TGTGCCAGCAGCTCGAGCGGGGGGCTGGGGGAAGAGACCCAGTACTTC
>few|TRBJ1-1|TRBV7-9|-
CASSYRVNTEAFF
TGTGCCAGCAGCTACAGAGTTAACACTGAAGCTTTCTTT
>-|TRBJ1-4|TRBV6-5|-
CASSTKSGSVEKLFF
TGTGCCAGCAGTACAAAATCGGGATCAGTTGAAAAACTGTTTTTT
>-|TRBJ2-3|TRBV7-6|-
CASSVRALFRGSTDTQYF
TGTGCCAGCTCCGTCAGGGCCCTCTTTAGAGGTAGCACAGATACGCAGTATTTT
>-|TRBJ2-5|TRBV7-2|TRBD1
CASSGNTGVKETQYF
TGTGCCAGCAGCGGGAACACAGGGGTTAAGGAGACCCAGTACTTC
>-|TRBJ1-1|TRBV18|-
CASSRQNTEAFF
TGTGCCAGCTCGCGACAGAACACTGAAGCTTTCTTT
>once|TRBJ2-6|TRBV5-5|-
CASSLDNGANVLTF
TGTGCCAGCAGCTTGGATAATGGGGCCAACGTCCTGACTTTC